A single sample is the source of the 32 T cell receptor beta chains below, sequenced in a study of T cells in Graves' hyperthyroidism and ophthalmopathy. TCR beta CDR3 sequences were amplified from RNA transcripts. A first-round RT-PCR of the TCR CDR3 used the HTBI primer set. TCRdb reprocessed the multiplex PCR reads via MiXCR and lists one record per CDR3 protein. The sample holds 550,000 to 600,000 distinct CDR3 sequences; over 12% are singletons and the top ten take around 7%. The material sequenced was blood. All receptors come from a young woman with Graves' ophthalmopathy.

The J gene is TRBJ2-5, the V gene TRBV5-8; 8 bases match TRBD1. The CDR3 contains 15 residues. The ends lost 1 base at V and 1 base at J; junction bases unmatched: 3. Germline loops: CDR1 SGHTS, CDR2 YDEGEE. The CDR3 protein is CASSLQGAIQETQYF. CDR3 nucleotide sequence: TGTGCCAGCAGCTTGCAGGGGGCAATCCAAGAGACCCAGTACTTC.

In its sample, this clonotype was seen a few times. The V and J genes are TRBV4-3 and TRBJ1-2; the D gene is possibly TRBD1 (5 bases). Per the germline V gene, CDR1 is LGHNA and CDR2 is YSLEER. This CDR3 spans 15 amino acids. V lost 0 bases, J lost 5 bases, and 13 bases lay in between. CDR3 in DNA: TGCGCCAGCAGCCAAGAGGATACAGGCGGGTATGGCTACACCTTC. Protein product: CASSQEDTGGYGYTF.

In this sample, this clonotype turned up a few times. The CDR3 loop reads CASGLPRAVGNTIYF. CDR3 sequence (DNA): TGTGCTAGTGGTTTGCCACGAGCCGTAGGAAACACCATATATTTT. V usage is TRBV12-5 and J usage is TRBJ1-3; no clear D. The CDR3 extends over 15 amino acids. V lost 2 bases, J lost 4 bases, and 12 bases lay in between. Germline assignment: CDR1 LGHNT and CDR2 FRNRAP.

This clonotype was counted between two and nine times. The chain has TRBV7-9 and TRBJ1-2, with TRBD1 as a possible D gene (6 bases). Trimming cost V 5 bases and J 1 base, with 14 bases left between them. Per germline, CDR1 SEHNR and CDR2 FQNEAQ (reference sequence). The CDR3 totals 15 residues. CDR3 protein: CASSRAVDSNYGYTF. CDR3 DNA: TGTGCCAGCAGCCGAGCGGTGGACAGTAACTATGGCTACACCTTC.

There are many counts of this clonotype. The V gene is TRBV30, the J gene TRBJ1-1; D remains ambiguous. The V end was cut by 3 bases, the J end by 0 bases, with 11 bases between. The germline CDR1 and CDR2 sequences are GTSNPN and SVGIG (reference sequence). The CDR3 sequence is 14 residues long. The CDR3 sequence is CAWRRADMNTEAFF. The CDR3 DNA reads TGTGCCTGGAGAAGGGCGGATATGAACACTGAAGCTTTCTTT.

This clonotype was seen only a few times. The rearrangement links TRBV28 to TRBJ1-4; D gene uncertain. This CDR3 region has 13 residues. V was pared by 3 bases and J by 3 bases, with 5 bases between. CDR1 is MDHEN and CDR2 is SYDVKM in the germline V gene. For the CDR3, the DNA is TGTGCCAGCAGTTTTTTCTCTAATGAAAAACTGTTTTTT. Amino acid sequence: CASSFFSNEKLFF.

This clonotype was detected many times. The chain uses TRBV20-1 and TRBJ1-1; TRBD1 matches at 8 bases. Trimming cost V 3 bases and J 5 bases; bases outside gene matches: 8. CDR1 is DFQATT and CDR2 is SNEGSKA in the germline V gene (reference sequence). The CDR3 length is 14 residues. DNA of the CDR3: TGCAGTGCTAGGGCAGGGGGCTTTAGGACTGAAGCTTTCTTT. Amino acid sequence: CSARAGGFRTEAFF.

V and J are TRBV4-2 and TRBJ2-7; D ambiguous. V was clipped by 1 base and J by 7 bases, with 11 bases between them. This CDR3 has 13 amino acids. Germline V gives CDR1 LGHNA, CDR2 YNFKEQ. CDR3: CASSQGKGGEQYF. CDR3 DNA: TGTGCCAGCAGCCAAGGGAAGGGCGGTGAGCAGTACTTC.

This clonotype was seen only a few times. The rearrangement joins TRBV20-1 to TRBJ1-4, with D unresolved. Trimming left V 3 bases short and J 8 bases short, with 13 bases between. The CDR3 loop spans 13 amino acids. Germline assignment: CDR1 DFQATT and CDR2 SNEGSKA (reference sequence). The DNA for the CDR3 is TGCAGTGCTAGGCCTGGGGTGGAAGAAAAACTGTTTTTT. Amino acid sequence: CSARPGVEEKLFF.

In its sample, this clonotype was seen many times. This chain uses TRBV7-6 with TRBJ2-5; D is uncertain. Trimming cost V 4 bases and J 4 bases, with 13 bases left between them. This CDR3 has 14 amino acids. Germline V gene sequence: CDR1 SGHVS, CDR2 FNYEAQ. The DNA for the CDR3 is TGTGCCAGCAGCTCTCGGACGGAATTAGAGACCCAGTACTTC. Translated: CASSSRTELETQYF.

This clonotype was recorded many times. The chain joins TRBV15 to TRBJ2-3; 9 nucleotides agree with TRBD2. CDR1 and CDR2 from the germline V gene are LNHNV and YYDKDF (reference sequence). Trimming at V came to 5 bases and at J to 1 base, leaving 4 bases not matched to a gene. CDR3 length: 15 amino acids. Here the CDR3 reads CATSRTSERTDTQYF. DNA of the CDR3: TGTGCCACCAGCCGGACTAGCGAGCGCACAGATACGCAGTATTTT.

The table lists this clonotype with many counts. The rearrangement joins TRBV30 to TRBJ2-3; maybe TRBD2 (5 bases). The CDR3 runs to 16 residues. V shed 3 bases and J shed 1 base, with 17 bases lying between them. CDR1 and CDR2 from the germline V gene are GTSNPN and SVGIG (reference sequence). CDR3 DNA sequence: TGTGCCTGGAGCACAGCGGTCACCCGCCGCACAGATACGCAGTATTTT. This codes for CAWSTAVTRRTDTQYF. The full variable domain, completed using reference TRBV30 and TRBJ2-3, is SQTIHQWPATLVQPVGSPLSLECTVEGTSNPNLYWYRQAAGRGLQLLFYSVGIGQISSEVPQNLSASRPQDRQFILSSKKLLLSDSGFYLCAWSTAVTRRTDTQYFGPGTRLTVL.

This clonotype has at least ten counts. This rearrangement joins TRBV20-1 to TRBJ2-5; D may match TRBD1 or TRBD2 (6 bases each). V was pared by 6 bases and J by 5 bases, with 22 bases between. The CDR3 loop spans 15 amino acids. Germline values: CDR1 DFQATT, CDR2 SNEGSKA (reference sequence). The CDR3 region is CSARGRGVGRETQYF. CDR3 sequence (DNA): TGCAGTGCCCGCGGTAGGGGGGTAGGAAGGGAGACCCAGTACTTC.

This clonotype was counted at least ten times. The chain carries TRBV30 and TRBJ1-1; D may be TRBD1 (6 bases). CDR1 and CDR2 from the germline V gene are GTSNPN and SVGIG (reference sequence). Trimming shortened V by 1 base and J by 2 bases, and 8 bases separated the two germline ends. There are 13 residues in the CDR3. The CDR3 sequence: CAWSEGVNTEAFF. The CDR3 bases are TGTGCCTGGAGTGAGGGGGTAAACACTGAAGCTTTCTTT.

This clonotype was observed a few times. J is TRBJ1-2 and V is TRBV7-8; possibly TRBD1 for D (5 bases). The CDR3 is 14 amino acids. The germline V and J ends were trimmed by 1 base and 4 bases, with 10 bases remaining between them. Germline CDR1 SGHVS, CDR2 FQNEAQ. The CDR3 loop reads CASSLERGGYGYTF. The CDR3 nucleotides are TGTGCCAGCAGCTTAGAGAGGGGCGGCTATGGCTACACCTTC.

This clonotype was counted at least ten times. This rearrangement joins TRBV2 to TRBJ1-2; D may be TRBD1 (6 bases). The CDR3 consists of 16 residues. V was cut by 4 bases and J by 2 bases, with 17 bases left in between. The germline CDR1 and CDR2 sequences are SNHLY and FYNNEI. CDR3: CASSGQGFVLNYGYTF. CDR3 DNA: TGTGCCAGCAGTGGCCAGGGGTTTGTGTTAAACTATGGCTACACCTTC.

This clonotype was seen only a few times. This sequence joins TRBV4-3 and TRBJ1-2, with a possible D match to TRBD1 (5 bases). The CDR3 consists of 15 residues. Germline-derived CDR1 and CDR2 are LGHNA and YSLEER. V shed 4 bases and J shed 0 bases, with 12 bases lying between them. CDR3 sequence reads: CASSLGGGSNYGYTF. The CDR3 DNA sequence: TGCGCCAGCAGCCTCGGGGGGGGATCTAACTATGGCTACACCTTC.

This clonotype was counted many times. This rearrangement joins TRBV7-9 to TRBJ1-1, with D tentatively TRBD1 (5 bases). Germline V gene sequence: CDR1 SEHNR, CDR2 FQNEAQ (reference sequence). V gave up 6 bases and J gave up 3 bases, with 11 bases separating them. The CDR3 totals 13 residues. This CDR3 reads CASSAGWDTEAFF. The CDR3 DNA sequence: TGTGCCAGCAGTGCAGGGTGGGACACTGAAGCTTTCTTT.

This clonotype appeared many times. The chain is built from TRBV11-2 and TRBJ2-7, with TRBD2 matching over 15 bases. Germline V gene lookup returns CDR1 SGHAT and CDR2 FQNNGV. The CDR3 is 14 amino acids. V was clipped by 5 bases and J by 7 bases; unmatched bases: 3. The CDR3 sequence is CASSAGLAGGEQYF. As DNA, the CDR3 is TGTGCCAGCAGCGCCGGACTAGCGGGAGGGGAGCAGTACTTC.

The table lists this clonotype with many counts. The chain links TRBV30 to TRBJ1-2; D gene uncertain. This CDR3 region has 14 residues. V dropped 3 bases and J dropped 8 bases, with 19 bases sitting between them. The germline gives CDR1 GTSNPN, CDR2 SVGIG (reference sequence). CDR3 protein: CAWSTRDPGGGYTF. CDR3 nucleotides: TGTGCCTGGAGCACGCGGGATCCCGGCGGGGGCTACACCTTC.

This clonotype was recorded at least ten times. This rearrangement joins TRBV29-1 to TRBJ2-7, with D maybe TRBD1 (6 bases). Germline CDR1 reads SQVTM; CDR2 reads ANQGSEA. The CDR3 length is 14 residues. Trimming took 7 bases from V and 0 from J, leaving 16 bases between them. The CDR3 loop is CSARMQGSSYEQYF. CDR3 DNA: TGCAGCGCGAGGATGCAGGGGAGCTCCTACGAGCAGTACTTC.

The chain recombines TRBV27 with TRBJ1-1; TRBD1 might be the D (5 bases). The CDR3 totals 16 residues. Deletions cut 5 bases from V and 5 bases from J, with 21 bases between. Germline-derived CDR1 and CDR2 are MNHEY and SMNVEV (reference sequence). For the CDR3, the DNA is TGTGCCAGCAGTCCTCCTCAGGGCCTCTGGGGTACTGAAGCTTTCTTT. This encodes CASSPPQGLWGTEAFF.

This clonotype was recorded many times. The CDR3 nucleotides are TGCAGTGCGCCAAAGGGGAGGGGCTCGTACCAAGAGACCCAGTACTTC. It encodes CSAPKGRGSYQETQYF. J is TRBJ2-5 and V is TRBV20-1; TRBD2 aligns across 7 bases. The V segment lost 6 bases and the J segment 0 bases; nucleotides outside the gene matches: 13. The CDR3 sequence is 16 residues long. CDR1 is DFQATT and CDR2 is SNEGSKA in the germline V gene (reference sequence).

This clonotype was seen at least ten times. The chain uses TRBV3-1 and TRBJ1-2; weak D call: TRBD1 (5 bases). Germline CDR1 and CDR2: LGHDT and YNNKEL (reference sequence). V was pared by 3 bases and J by 5 bases, with 19 bases between. This CDR3 region has 16 residues. The chain's CDR3 is CASSHQGGATLYGYTF. The CDR3 DNA reads TGTGCCAGCAGCCACCAAGGAGGGGCGACGCTTTATGGCTACACCTTC.

This clonotype came up many times. The DNA of the CDR3 is TGTGCCAGCAGTTTAATCTCCCGAGATCTATACGAGCAGTACTTC. Residues: CASSLISRDLYEQYF. The V and J genes are TRBV28 and TRBJ2-7; D remains ambiguous. Between the trimmed V and J ends, which lost 2 bases and 4 bases, there was a span of 15 bases. This CDR3 contains 15 residues. From germline, CDR1 is MDHEN and CDR2 SYDVKM. The full variable domain, in which reference TRBV28 and TRBJ2-7 provide the parts outside the CDR3, is DVKVTQSSRYLVKRTGEKVFLECVQDMDHENMFWYRQDPGLGLRLIYFSYDVKMKEKGDIPEGYSVSREKKERFSLILESASTNQTSMYLCASSLISRDLYEQYFGPGTRLTVT.

This clonotype was recorded a few times. The chain has TRBV20-1 and TRBJ2-2, with 10 nucleotides matching TRBD2. After removal of 7 bases from V and 3 bases from J, the junction contained 29 bases not matched to a gene. In germline, CDR1 is DFQATT, CDR2 SNEGSKA (reference sequence). CDR3 length: 22 residues. The CDR3 reads CSVLRPWGLTSGREEDTGELFF. The CDR3 nucleotides are TGCAGTGTTCTGCGGCCATGGGGATTGACAAGCGGGAGGGAAGAGGACACCGGGGAGCTGTTTTTT.

This clonotype was seen at least ten times. The chain joins TRBV7-9 to TRBJ2-1, with 10 bases aligning to TRBD2. The CDR3 runs to 17 residues. J gave up 2 bases and V 5 bases, and 9 bases lay outside the gene matches. CDR1 SEHNR and CDR2 FQNEAQ come from the germline V gene (reference sequence). The CDR3 nucleotides are TGTGCCAGCAGCACCCGACTAGCGGGTCGTACCTACAATGAGCAGTTCTTC. It specifies CASSTRLAGRTYNEQFF.

There are many counts of this clonotype. The V and J genes are TRBV7-9 and TRBJ2-7, with D possibly TRBD2 on 5 matching bases. This CDR3 has 13 residues. Germline CDR1 SEHNR, CDR2 FQNEAQ (reference sequence). Trimming took 5 bases from V and 5 from J, leaving 13 bases between them. CDR3 coding DNA: TGTGCCAGCAGCCCTGGAGGTATCGACGAGCAGTACTTC. Translation: CASSPGGIDEQYF.

This clonotype occurred a few times. V is TRBV20-1 and J is TRBJ2-3; D gene ambiguous. Deletions cut 5 bases from V and 0 bases from J, with 18 bases between. The CDR3 length is 16 residues. CDR1 and CDR2 (germline): DFQATT, SNEGSKA (reference sequence). CDR3 nucleotide sequence: TGCAGTGCTTCCCGACCGTTCCCGACTAGCACAGATACGCAGTATTTT. Amino acids: CSASRPFPTSTDTQYF.

The gene calls are TRBV27 and TRBJ2-1, with D possibly matching TRBD1 (5 bases). V shed 10 bases and J shed 5 bases, with 21 bases lying between them. This CDR3 contains 15 residues. Per the germline V gene, CDR1 is MNHEY and CDR2 is SMNVEV (reference sequence). This CDR3 is CATTKGDIPDNEQFF. Here the CDR3 DNA reads TGTGCCACCACTAAAGGGGATATACCCGACAATGAGCAGTTCTTC.

This clonotype was recorded at least ten times. The V gene is TRBV27, the J gene TRBJ2-1; a weak D match, TRBD1 (6 bases). Deletions cut 0 bases from V and 9 bases from J, with 12 bases between. The CDR3 runs 14 residues. The germline V gene has CDR1 MNHEY and CDR2 SMNVEV (reference sequence). CDR3 amino acids: CASSLSRGPGEQFF. In DNA form, the CDR3 reads TGTGCCAGCAGTTTATCCAGGGGCCCTGGTGAGCAGTTCTTC.

This clonotype showed up many times. V usage is TRBV6-5 and J usage is TRBJ1-1; TRBD1 matches at 7 bases. With 2 bases clipped from V and 9 bases from J, the junction kept 6 bases outside the gene matches. CDR1 MNHEY and CDR2 SVGAGI come from the germline V gene. The CDR3 covers 13 residues. CDR3 sequence reads: CASSYGQAPKAFF. The CDR3 coding sequence is TGTGCCAGCAGTTACGGACAGGCCCCCAAAGCTTTCTTT.